The 24 T cell receptor beta chains below all came from one sample that was sequenced in a study of OX40 agonist ivuxolimab in advanced cancers. Measured with immunoSEQ multiplex PCR; TCRdb has only the in-frame clones, and not every one. The data show over 55,000 clones, with roughly 89% seen just once and roughly 0.85% held by the top ten. Specimen: CD4+ or CD8+ T cells sorted from blood, collected in a trial of the OX40 agonist ivuxolimab. All receptors come from an adult with an advanced solid tumor such as melanoma, head and neck, liver or kidney cancer.

This chain joins TRBV29-1 and TRBJ1-2; a possible D gene is TRBD1 (6 bases). V shed 6 bases and J shed 4 bases, with 15 bases lying between them. Per germline, CDR1 SQVTM and CDR2 ANQGSEA. The CDR3 spans 13 residues. The CDR3: CSVENRVGYGYTF. The CDR3 nucleotides read TGCAGCGTAGAAAACAGGGTCGGCTATGGCTACACCTTC.

The V gene is TRBV11-2, the J gene TRBJ2-1; maybe TRBD1 (5 bases). From germline, CDR1 is SGHAT and CDR2 FQNNGV. The CDR3 extends over 14 amino acids. V was clipped by 0 bases and J by 7 bases, with 10 bases between them. This CDR3 is CASSLDRQGNEQFF. The CDR3 DNA follows: TGTGCCAGCAGCTTAGATAGGCAGGGTAATGAGCAGTTCTTC.

The chain combines TRBV7-9 with TRBJ2-1; no clear D. The CDR3 covers 16 residues. Trimming pared 4 bases from V and 0 bases from J, leaving 13 bases between. Germline V gene data show CDR1 as SEHNR and CDR2 as FQNEAQ (reference sequence). In nucleotides, the CDR3 is TGTGCCAGCAGCTCCCAAAGAATTGGCTCCTACAATGAGCAGTTCTTC. Protein sequence: CASSSQRIGSYNEQFF.

The rearrangement uses TRBV30 and TRBJ2-2; 12 positions agree with TRBD2. Losses at the gene ends were 4 bases for V and 5 bases for J; bases not matched to a gene: 5. The CDR3 length is 15 residues. Germline V gives CDR1 GTSNPN, CDR2 SVGIG (reference sequence). CDR3 protein: CAWKRGLAGTGELFF. In DNA form, the CDR3 reads TGTGCCTGGAAACGGGGACTAGCGGGTACCGGGGAGCTGTTTTTT.

This chain uses TRBV10-1 with TRBJ2-1; D is possibly TRBD1 (5 bases). The germline V gene has CDR1 WNHNN and CDR2 SYGVQD (reference sequence). The length of the CDR3 is 18 residues. The V and J ends lost 0 bases and 2 bases respectively, with 17 bases between them. Written as DNA, the CDR3 is TGCGCCAGCAGTGAGTCGCAAGGGGCCAGCAGGACCTACAATGAGCAGTTCTTC. Its translation: CASSESQGASRTYNEQFF.

The rearrangement joins TRBV11-2 to TRBJ2-3; 7 bases match TRBD2. The germline V gene has CDR1 SGHAT and CDR2 FQNNGV. V shed 4 bases, J shed 4 bases, and the junction held 8 bases outside the gene matches. The CDR3 spans 15 residues. DNA of the CDR3: TGTGCCAGCAGCTCGGGGGGACCACGGCCAGATACGCAGTATTTT. Protein product: CASSSGGPRPDTQYF.

This chain links TRBV6-1 with TRBJ1-2; tentative D call: TRBD1 (5 bases). V lost 1 base and J lost 8, with 11 bases in between. Germline CDR1 MNHNS, CDR2 SASEGT. CDR3 length: 13 amino acids. CDR3 region: CASSEGREGGYTF. CDR3 DNA: TGTGCCAGCAGTGAAGGCAGGGAAGGGGGCTACACCTTC.

CDR3 sequence: CASSTPTSGSKTQYF. CDR3 nucleotide sequence: TGTGCCAGCAGCACCCCTACTAGCGGGAGTAAGACCCAGTACTTC. The chain carries TRBV5-6 and TRBJ2-5; TRBD2 agrees at 11 bases. The CDR3 contains 15 residues. Looked up from germline, CDR1 is SGHDT and CDR2 is YYEEEE. Trimming at V came to 4 bases and at J to 6 bases, leaving 8 bases not matched to a gene.

The gene calls are TRBV2 and TRBJ2-1; no reliable D call. This CDR3 comprises 10 residues. Germline lookup yields CDR1 SNHLY and CDR2 FYNNEI. Trimming removed 9 bases from V and 7 bases from J, with 7 bases in between. The CDR3 DNA reads TGTGCCAGTGCCCAAAATGAGCAGTTCTTC. Residues: CASAQNEQFF. Combining the CDR3 with reference TRBV2 and TRBJ2-1 gives the whole variable domain EPEVTQTPSHQVTQMGQEVILRCVPISNHLYFYWYRQILGQKVEFLVSFYNNEISEKSEIFDDQFSVERPDGSNFTLKIRSTKLEDSAMYFCASAQNEQFFGPGTRLTVL.

This chain joins TRBV5-6 and TRBJ2-2; 13 nucleotides agree with TRBD2. The germline CDR1 and CDR2 sequences are SGHDT and YYEEEE. The CDR3 runs 17 residues. Trimming removed 3 bases from V and 4 bases from J; junction bases left unmatched: 6. The CDR3, as DNA: TGTGCCAGCAGCTCACTAGCGGGGGGGCTGGCCACCGGGGAGCTGTTTTTT. It specifies CASSSLAGGLATGELFF.

V usage is TRBV5-1 and J usage is TRBJ1-1, with D uncertain. Trimming left V 4 bases short and J 5 bases short, with 15 bases between. Germline CDR1 and CDR2: SGHRS and YFSETQ. The CDR3 runs 14 residues. The CDR3 loop is CASSPTGFRTEAFF. The CDR3 coding sequence is TGCGCCAGCAGCCCGACCGGGTTTAGGACTGAAGCTTTCTTT.

V is TRBV9 and J is TRBJ2-7, with D perhaps assigned TRBD1 or TRBD2 (5 bases each). The V gene's germline CDR1 is SGDLS and CDR2 YYNGEE. The CDR3 consists of 14 residues. V was shortened by 9 bases and J by 6 bases, with 22 bases between the two germline ends. CDR3 sequence: CATQLRGRHGEQYF. CDR3 nucleotides: TGTGCCACCCAGTTGAGGGGTCGGCATGGCGAGCAGTACTTC. Together with reference TRBV9 and TRBJ2-7, the CDR3 gives the full variable domain: DSGVTQTPKHLITATGQRVTLRCSPRSGDLSVYWYQQSLDQGLQFLIQYYNGEERAKGNILERFSAQQFPDLHSELNLSSLELGDSALYFCATQLRGRHGEQYFGPGTRLTVT.

The chain has TRBV7-6 and TRBJ2-3; D is unresolved. CDR1 is SGHVS and CDR2 is FNYEAQ in the germline V gene. Trimming took off 5 bases at V and 4 bases at J, with 10 bases between the two ends. CDR3 size: 13 residues. The CDR3 DNA follows: TGTGCCAGCAGCGACCGACTGGCAGATACGCAGTATTTT. This sequence encodes CASSDRLADTQYF.

J is TRBJ1-4 and V is TRBV6-1; 10 positions agree with TRBD1. This CDR3 is built from 15 residues. Unmatched junction bases numbered 5, after V lost 2 bases and J lost 8 bases. Looked up from germline, CDR1 is MNHNS and CDR2 is SASEGT. The CDR3 here is CASSEPRTGGEKLFF. The DNA of the CDR3 is TGTGCCAGCAGTGAACCTCGGACAGGGGGGGAAAAACTGTTTTTT.

The rearrangement uses TRBV10-3 and TRBJ2-2; D call uncertain. The CDR3 totals 15 residues. Germline CDR1 reads ENHRY; CDR2 reads SYGVKD. Trimming pared 3 bases from V and 1 base from J, leaving 9 bases between. CDR3: CAISDPGQNTGELFF. In DNA form, the CDR3 reads TGTGCCATCAGTGACCCCGGGCAGAACACCGGGGAGCTGTTTTTT.

As DNA, the CDR3 is TGTGCCAGCGGACCTACAGGCTCCAATCAGCCCCAGCATTTT. Residues: CASGPTGSNQPQHF. The chain links TRBV6-6 to TRBJ1-5; tentative D call: TRBD1 (5 bases). The CDR3 runs to 14 residues. V dropped 8 bases and J dropped 3 bases, with 14 bases sitting between them. CDR1 is MNHNY and CDR2 is SVGAGI in the germline V gene (reference sequence).

The rearrangement joins TRBV28 to TRBJ1-6; 7 bases line up with TRBD1. The CDR3 runs 16 residues. The germline gives CDR1 MDHEN, CDR2 SYDVKM. With V trimmed by 10 bases and J by 6 bases, 15 bases remained unmatched. CDR3 protein: CATLEQGRTRNSPLHF. The CDR3 DNA sequence: TGTGCCACCTTGGAACAGGGGAGGACCCGTAATTCACCCCTCCACTTT.

This chain connects TRBV9 to TRBJ1-1; D not resolved. This CDR3 is 11 amino acids long. V gave up 4 bases and J gave up 2 bases, with 3 bases separating them. Looked up from germline, CDR1 is SGDLS and CDR2 is YYNGEE. DNA for the CDR3: TGTGCCAGCAGCTTAAACACTGAAGCTTTCTTT. It yields the protein CASSLNTEAFF.

This sequence joins TRBV4-2 and TRBJ2-5; a possible D gene is TRBD1 (6 bases). The germline V gene has CDR1 LGHNA and CDR2 YNFKEQ. V was cut by 1 base and J by 3 bases, with 12 bases left in between. The length of the CDR3 is 15 residues. The CDR3 coding sequence is TGTGCCAGCAGCCAAGTTCTGTCAGGGGAAGAGACCCAGTACTTC. Translated, it gives CASSQVLSGEETQYF.

This chain connects TRBV29-1 to TRBJ2-7; 9 nucleotides line up with TRBD1. CDR1 is SQVTM, CDR2 ANQGSEA, per germline. The CDR3 totals 16 residues. Here the CDR3 reads CTPGWDRVFYNYEQYF. In DNA form, the CDR3 reads TGCACCCCGGGGTGGGACAGGGTCTTCTATAACTACGAGCAGTACTTC.

With respect to this clone: The junction differs from germline at one of its ends, possibly a read error. The same CDR3 also results from other DNA sequences found in this sample. The chain carries TRBV9 and TRBJ2-6; TRBD1 is a possible D gene (5 bases). Germline V lookup: CDR1 SGDLS, CDR2 YYNGEE. The CDR3 has 14 amino acids. Here the CDR3 reads CASSKNSGANVLTF. The CDR3 DNA is TGTGCCAGCAGCAAGAACTCTGGGGCCAATGTCCTGACTTTC. Full variable domain (outside the CDR3, taken from reference TRBV9 and TRBJ2-6): DSGVTQTPKHLITATGQRVTLRCSPRSGDLSVYWYQQSLDQGLQFLIQYYNGEERAKGNILERFSAQQFPDLHSELNLSSLELGDSALYFCASSKNSGANVLTFGAGSRLTVL.

This chain links TRBV9 with TRBJ2-3; D is unresolved. Germline CDR1 is SGDLS and CDR2 is YYNGEE. Trimming left V 1 base short and J 8 bases short, with 11 bases between. The CDR3 sequence is 13 residues long. CDR3 sequence (DNA): TGTGCCAGCAGCGTAACCGTTGTCGGTACGCAGTATTTT. Residues: CASSVTVVGTQYF.

The chain couples TRBV7-3 to TRBJ2-5; tentatively, D is TRBD2 (7 bases). This CDR3 is 13 amino acids long. Germline values: CDR1 SGHTA, CDR2 FQGTGA. V was pared by 0 bases and J by 14 bases, with 16 bases between. The CDR3 reads CASSLTSRSGTYF. CDR3 in DNA: TGTGCCAGCAGCTTAACTTCCCGCAGCGGGACATACTTC.

The CDR3: CASSRGQFSYEQYF. As DNA, the CDR3 is TGTGCCAGCAGCCGGGGACAGTTCTCCTACGAGCAGTACTTC. The chain is built from TRBV5-4 and TRBJ2-7; 7 nucleotides match TRBD1. The V gene end was trimmed by 4 bases and the J gene end by 0 bases; junction bases not matched to a gene: 4. Germline CDR1 reads SGHNT; CDR2 reads YYREEE (reference sequence). This CDR3 spans 14 amino acids.